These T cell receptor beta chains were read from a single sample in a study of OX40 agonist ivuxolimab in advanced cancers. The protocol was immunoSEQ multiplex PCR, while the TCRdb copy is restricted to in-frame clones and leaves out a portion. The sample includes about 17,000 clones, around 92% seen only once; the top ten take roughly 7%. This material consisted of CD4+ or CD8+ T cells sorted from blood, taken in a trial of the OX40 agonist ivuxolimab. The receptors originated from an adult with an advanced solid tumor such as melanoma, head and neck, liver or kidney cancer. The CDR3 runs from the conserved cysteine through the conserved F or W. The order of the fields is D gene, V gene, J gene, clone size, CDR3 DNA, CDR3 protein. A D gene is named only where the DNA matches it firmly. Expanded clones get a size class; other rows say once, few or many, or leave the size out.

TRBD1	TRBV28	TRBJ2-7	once	TGTGCCAGCAGTCTTCCAAGGGACAGGGCGTCAAGGTACGAGCAGTACTTC	CASSLPRDRASRYEQYF
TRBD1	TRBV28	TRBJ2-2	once	TGTGCCAGCAGTACTCAGACCAGGGGGCGCACCGGGGAGCTGTTTTTT	CASSTQTRGRTGELFF
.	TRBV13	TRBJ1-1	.	TGTGCCAGCAGCTCAGGACGGGGCTTTGAAGCTTTCTTT	CASSSGRGFEAFF
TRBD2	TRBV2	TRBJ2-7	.	TGTGCCAGCCGCGGGGGTGGGTACGAGCAGTACTTC	CASRGGGYEQYF
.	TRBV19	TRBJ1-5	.	TGTGCCAGCTGGGGGGGCTCTGCCAATCAGCCCCAGCATTTT	CASWGGSANQPQHF
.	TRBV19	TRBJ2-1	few	TGTGCCAGTAGTACCCTTAGTGGTGAGCAGTTCTTC	CASSTLSGEQFF
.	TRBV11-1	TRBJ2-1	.	TGTGCCAGCAGCTTAGAGTTAGCTGAGCAGTTCTTC	CASSLELAEQFF
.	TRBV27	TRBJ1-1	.	TGTGCCAGCAGGTACGGGGCGGGCACTGAAGCTTTCTTT	CASRYGAGTEAFF
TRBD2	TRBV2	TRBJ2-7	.	TGTGCCTGGGTGACTAGCGGGAGCTCCTACGAGCAGTACTTC	CAWVTSGSSYEQYF
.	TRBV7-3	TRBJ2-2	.	TGTGCCAGCAGCTTAGGTACCGGGGAGCTGTTTTTT	CASSLGTGELFF
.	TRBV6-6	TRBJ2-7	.	TGTGCCAGCAGTTACGCGGACGAGCAGTACTTC	CASSYADEQYF
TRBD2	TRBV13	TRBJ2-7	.	TGTGCCAGCAGCTTGGGGCTAGCGGCCTACGAGCAGTACTTC	CASSLGLAAYEQYF
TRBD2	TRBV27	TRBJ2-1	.	TGTGCCAGCAGTTTGGCGGGAGGTAACAATGAGCAGTTCTTC	CASSLAGGNNEQFF
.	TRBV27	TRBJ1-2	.	TGTGCCAGCAGCCCGGGGGTTGATAACTATGGCTACACCTTC	CASSPGVDNYGYTF
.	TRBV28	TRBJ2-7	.	TGTGCCAGCGGGTCCTACGAGCAGTACTTC	CASGSYEQYF
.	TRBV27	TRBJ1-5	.	TGTGCCAGCAGTTTATCCTTCGGGGCTCATCAGCCCCAGCATTTT	CASSLSFGAHQPQHF
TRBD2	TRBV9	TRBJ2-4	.	TGTGCCAGCAGCGTAGAATGGGAGGGGCCAAAGGGCATTCAGTACTTC	CASSVEWEGPKGIQYF
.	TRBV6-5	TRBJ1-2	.	TGTGCCAGCAGGAAGGACGGTCCTAACTATGGCTACACCTTC	CASRKDGPNYGYTF
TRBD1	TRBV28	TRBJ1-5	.	TGTGCCAGCAGTTCCGGACAGGGGAGAAGCAATCAGCCCCAGCATTTT	CASSSGQGRSNQPQHF
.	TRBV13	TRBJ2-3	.	TGTGCCAGCAGCTTAGTCGCGGTTGGCACAGATACGCAGTATTTT	CASSLVAVGTDTQYF
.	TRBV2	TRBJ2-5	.	TGTGCCAGCAGTGAACTCTTGGGTCGGGGGGAGACCCAGTACTTC	CASSELLGRGETQYF
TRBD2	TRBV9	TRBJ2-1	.	TGTGCCAGCAGCGGGGGCCTTGGCGGGAGCCGCAATGAGCAGTTCTTC	CASSGGLGGSRNEQFF
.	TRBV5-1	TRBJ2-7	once	TGCGCCAGCAGCTTGTCCGCCTACCTTCAATACGAGCAGTACTTC	CASSLSAYLQYEQYF
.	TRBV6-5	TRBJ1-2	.	TGTGCCAGCAGCCCCCAGATGGATAACTATGGCTACACCTTC	CASSPQMDNYGYTF
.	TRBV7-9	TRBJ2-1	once	TGTGCCAGCACCGTGGACGGAGGGCCTCGGAATGAGCAGTTCTTC	CASTVDGGPRNEQFF
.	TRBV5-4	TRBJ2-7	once	TGTGCCAGCAGCTTGGATGGGAGTAGGTACGAGCAGTACTTC	CASSLDGSRYEQYF
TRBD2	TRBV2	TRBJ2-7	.	TGTGCCAGCCCTGGACTAGCGGGGGCGTACGAGCAGTACTTC	CASPGLAGAYEQYF
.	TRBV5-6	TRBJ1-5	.	TGTGCCAGCAGCTTGGCCCTTGGCAATCAGCCCCAGCATTTT	CASSLALGNQPQHF
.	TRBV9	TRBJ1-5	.	TGTGCCAGCAGCGTCGGGCTCAATCAGCCCCAGCATTTT	CASSVGLNQPQHF
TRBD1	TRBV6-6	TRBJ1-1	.	TGTGCCAGCAGTTACCGGACAGGGCTGAACACTGAAGCTTTCTTT	CASSYRTGLNTEAFF
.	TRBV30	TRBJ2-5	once	TGTGCCTTACAGGAGATACAAGAGACCCAGTACTTC	CALQEIQETQYF
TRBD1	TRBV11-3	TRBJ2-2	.	TGTGCCAGCAGCCCGAGGACAGGGGCGCGTACCGGGGAGCTGTTTTTT	CASSPRTGARTGELFF
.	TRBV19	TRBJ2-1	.	TGTGCCAGTAGTATAATAGGACTGGCCTACAATGAGCAGTTCTTC	CASSIIGLAYNEQFF
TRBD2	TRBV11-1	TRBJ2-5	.	TGTGCCAGCAGCTTAAGCGGGGGGCAAGAGACCCAGTACTTC	CASSLSGGQETQYF
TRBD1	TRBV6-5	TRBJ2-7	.	TGTGCCAGCAGTTACGACCCGACAGGGAGCTCCTACGAGCAGTACTTC	CASSYDPTGSSYEQYF
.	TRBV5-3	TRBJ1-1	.	TGTGCCAGAAGCTTACCAGGGAACACTGAAGCTTTCTTT	CARSLPGNTEAFF
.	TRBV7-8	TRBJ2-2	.	TGTGCCAGCAGCTCCGGGGTCACCGGGGAGCTGTTTTTT	CASSSGVTGELFF
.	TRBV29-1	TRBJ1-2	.	TGCAGCGTTGCGGGGTTAGGTGGCTACACCTTC	CSVAGLGGYTF
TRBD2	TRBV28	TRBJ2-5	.	TGTGCCAGCAGTCCGGGACTAGCGGAAGAGACCCAGTACTTC	CASSPGLAEETQYF
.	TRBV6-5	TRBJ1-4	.	TGTGCCAGCAGTTACTCAGGGGCGCGGGGGGAAAAACTGTTTTTT	CASSYSGARGEKLFF
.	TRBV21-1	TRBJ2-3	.	TGTGCCAGCAGCAAGGACTGGGGGGTTTGCACAGATACGCAGTATTTT	CASSKDWGVCTDTQYF
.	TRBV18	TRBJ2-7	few	TGTGCCAGCTCACCGAGTGCCGGAGATGCCTACGAGCAGTACTTC	CASSPSAGDAYEQYF
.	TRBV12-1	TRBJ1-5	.	TGTGCCAGCAGCTTTTGCGTTGCGCAGGGGGGCGCATATTGCAATCAGCCCCAGCATTTT	CASSFCVAQGGAYCNQPQHF
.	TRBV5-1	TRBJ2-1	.	TGCGCCAGCAGCTCGACTTTGGGCTGGAATGAGCAGTTCTTC	CASSSTLGWNEQFF
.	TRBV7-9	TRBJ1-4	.	TGTGCCAGCACCCCGGGCGGTGAAAAACTGTTTTTT	CASTPGGEKLFF
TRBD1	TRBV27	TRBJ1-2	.	TGTGCCAGCAGTCCCCGGACAGGGAGTGGCTACACCTTC	CASSPRTGSGYTF
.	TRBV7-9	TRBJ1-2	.	TGTGCCAGCAGCTTAGGGTCGACACCTCCCTATGGCTACACCTTC	CASSLGSTPPYGYTF
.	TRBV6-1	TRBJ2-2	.	TGTGCCAGCAGAGGGGCCGGGGAGCTGTTTTTT	CASRGAGELFF
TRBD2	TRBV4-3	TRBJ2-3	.	TGCGCCAGCAGCCTTCGACGGGGGGGAGATACGCAGTATTTT	CASSLRRGGDTQYF
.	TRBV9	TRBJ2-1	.	TGTGCCAGCAGCTGGTTAGGTGCCGATGAGCAGTTCTTC	CASSWLGADEQFF
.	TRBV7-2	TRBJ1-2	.	TGTGCCAGCAGCTTAGAAAACTATGGCTACACCTTC	CASSLENYGYTF
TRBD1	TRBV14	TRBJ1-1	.	TGTGCCAGCAGCCCACAGGGGTGGACTGAAGCTTTCTTT	CASSPQGWTEAFF
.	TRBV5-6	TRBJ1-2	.	TGTGCCAGCAGCCCGGGCGAGCCCGAGTGGAATGGCTACACCTTC	CASSPGEPEWNGYTF
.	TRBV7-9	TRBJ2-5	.	TGTGCCAGCAGGGGGGTAGCGTCACAAGAGACCCAGTACTTC	CASRGVASQETQYF
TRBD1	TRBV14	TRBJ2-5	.	TGTGCCAGCAGGCAGGACAGGTACCAAGAGACCCAGTACTTC	CASRQDRYQETQYF
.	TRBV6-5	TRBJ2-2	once	TGTGCCAGCAGGCAGGGATCCTACACCGGGGAGCTGTTTTTT	CASRQGSYTGELFF
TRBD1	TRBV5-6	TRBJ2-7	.	TGTGCCAGCAGCCCGACAGGGAACGAGCAGTACTTC	CASSPTGNEQYF